Below, 16 T cell receptor beta chains from the same sample are listed, as sequenced in a study of T cell changes during pregnancy in multiple sclerosis. The assay was immunoSEQ multiplex PCR, and TCRdb's table has in-frame clones only and misses some. There are fewer than 90,000 clones in the sample; roughly 94% occur only once, and less than 2% lies in the top ten. Source: peripheral blood, taken after pregnancy. Receptors were obtained from a female donor in good health, enrolled as a control in a pregnancy study.

This clone was seen only once. The V and J genes are TRBV29-1 and TRBJ1-2; 7 bases are a match to TRBD1. Germline V gene sequence: CDR1 SQVTM, CDR2 ANQGSEA. V was pared by 6 bases and J by 3 bases, with 4 bases of the junction left unmatched. CDR3 size: 12 residues. CDR3 amino acids: CSVTGTDYGYTF. The CDR3 DNA sequence: TGCAGCGTCACCGGGACAGACTATGGCTACACCTTC.

This clone was counted a single time. This sequence joins TRBV27 and TRBJ2-7, with a tentative D call TRBD1 (6 bases). V was clipped by 5 bases and J by 5 bases, with 25 bases between them. The CDR3 is 17 amino acids. The germline V gene has CDR1 MNHEY and CDR2 SMNVEV (reference sequence). In nucleotides, the CDR3 is TGTGCCAGCAGTCTAATAGGACAGTTCGGTAGGACGGACGAGCAGTACTTC. It is translated as CASSLIGQFGRTDEQYF.

The chain is built from TRBV5-6 and TRBJ2-5; D may be TRBD1 (6 bases). The CDR3 has 16 amino acids. Trimming took 3 bases from V and 2 from J, leaving 17 bases between them. In germline, CDR1 is SGHDT, CDR2 YYEEEE. The CDR3 protein is CASSSRHQGLQETQYF. CDR3 in DNA: TGTGCCAGCAGCTCGCGCCACCAGGGGTTACAAGAGACCCAGTACTTC. Full variable domain (rest looked up from reference TRBV5-6 and TRBJ2-5): DAGVTQSPTHLIKTRGQQVTLRCSPKSGHDTVSWYQQALGQGPQFIFQYYEEEERQRGNFPDRFSGHQFPNYSSELNVNALLLGDSALYLCASSSRHQGLQETQYFGPGTRLLVL.

The chain uses TRBV19 and TRBJ2-3, with 7 bases fitting TRBD1. The germline V gene encodes CDR1 LNHDA and CDR2 SQIVND (reference sequence). The CDR3 contains 14 residues. V trimming: 6 bases; J trimming: 5 bases; junction bases outside the gene matches: 8. CDR3 sequence: CASSDRVIEDTQYF. The DNA of the CDR3 is TGTGCCAGTAGCGACAGGGTTATCGAAGATACGCAGTATTTT.

This clone showed up just once. The V and J genes are TRBV5-1 and TRBJ2-2, with TRBD2 as a possible D gene (5 bases). The CDR3 extends over 14 amino acids. V was trimmed by 1 base and J by 6 bases, leaving 10 bases between them. Germline CDR1 is SGHRS and CDR2 is YFSETQ. CDR3 sequence: CASSLSGIAGELFF. For the CDR3, the DNA is TGCGCCAGCAGCTTGTCGGGGATTGCCGGGGAGCTGTTTTTT.

The genes are TRBV18 and TRBJ1-1; D is ambiguous. Germline CDR1 reads KGHSH; CDR2 reads LQKENI. This CDR3 contains 15 residues. V lost 2 bases to trimming and J lost 2 bases, with 12 bases between them. CDR3 DNA sequence: TGTGCCAGCTCACCAGGCGCGCAGGCCAACACTGAAGCTTTCTTT. Amino acids: CASSPGAQANTEAFF.

The chain uses TRBV27 and TRBJ2-7, with D tentatively TRBD1 (5 bases). The germline CDR1 and CDR2 sequences are MNHEY and SMNVEV (reference sequence). Trimming pared 5 bases from V and 1 base from J, leaving 9 bases between. The CDR3 contains 13 residues. The DNA of the CDR3 is TGTGCCAGCAGTGTCAGGGTATCCTACGAGCAGTACTTC. Protein sequence: CASSVRVSYEQYF.

This chain links TRBV2 with TRBJ2-1, with D maybe TRBD2 (5 bases). V was cut by 3 bases and J by 9 bases, with 6 bases left in between. Germline lookup yields CDR1 SNHLY and CDR2 FYNNEI. The length of the CDR3 is 11 residues. The CDR3 spells CASSDEGEQFF. CDR3 nucleotides: TGTGCCAGCAGTGACGAGGGTGAGCAGTTCTTC.

The genes are TRBV19 and TRBJ1-2; D ambiguous. Germline CDR1 LNHDA, CDR2 SQIVND (reference sequence). This CDR3 has 13 amino acids. V dropped 0 bases and J dropped 6 bases, with 8 bases sitting between them. The CDR3 nucleotides are TGTGCCAGTAGTATAGACGGCCAGGATGGCTACACCTTC. The encoded protein is CASSIDGQDGYTF. Full variable domain (missing parts from reference TRBV19 and TRBJ1-2): DGGITQSPKYLFRKEGQNVTLSCEQNLNHDAMYWYRQDPGQGLRLIYYSQIVNDFQKGDIAEGYSVSREKKESFPLTVTSAQKNPTAFYLCASSIDGQDGYTFGSGTRLTVV.

This chain links TRBV25-1 with TRBJ2-7, with D maybe TRBD1 (6 bases). The V end lost 1 base, the J end lost 6 bases, and 16 bases lay between the germline ends. This CDR3 is built from 15 residues. Germline values: CDR1 MGHDK, CDR2 SYGVNS. CDR3: CASSEWNRESGEQYF. The DNA of the CDR3 is TGTGCCAGCAGTGAATGGAACAGGGAAAGTGGCGAGCAGTACTTC.

V and J are TRBV5-1 and TRBJ2-3; TRBD2 matches at 8 bases. V gave up 1 base and J gave up 3 bases; unmatched junction bases: 7. Germline V gene data show CDR1 as SGHRS and CDR2 as YFSETQ. The length of the CDR3 is 16 residues. In nucleotides, the CDR3 is TGCGCCAGCAGCTTGTCATCGGGACTAGGAACAGATACGCAGTATTTT. Protein product: CASSLSSGLGTDTQYF.

The genes are TRBV5-5 and TRBJ1-2, with 10 nucleotides matching TRBD1. Germline CDR1 reads SGHKS; CDR2 reads YYEKEE (reference sequence). The CDR3 spans 14 residues. Germline trimming cut 4 bases from V and 4 bases from J; bases unmatched to any gene: 4. Here the CDR3 reads CASSIRTGGYGYTF. The CDR3 region has the DNA TGTGCCAGCAGCATACGGACAGGGGGCTATGGCTACACCTTC.

This clone has only one observation. The chain links TRBV20-1 to TRBJ2-7; D is unclear. Between the trimmed V and J ends, which lost 6 bases and 3 bases, there was a span of 6 bases. The CDR3 has 10 residues. CDR1 is DFQATT and CDR2 is SNEGSKA in the germline V gene (reference sequence). Here the CDR3 reads CSAHSYEQYF. In DNA, the CDR3 is TGCAGTGCCCATAGCTACGAGCAGTACTTC.

The rearrangement uses TRBV27 and TRBJ2-3; TRBD2 might be the D (6 bases). Germline lookup yields CDR1 MNHEY and CDR2 SMNVEV (reference sequence). The CDR3 extends over 14 amino acids. The germline V and J ends were trimmed by 5 bases and 3 bases, with 12 bases remaining between them. CDR3 nucleotide sequence: TGTGCCAGCAGTCTCCGGGGGATGACAGATACGCAGTATTTT. It yields the protein CASSLRGMTDTQYF.

The chain recombines TRBV29-1 with TRBJ2-7; no clear D gene. Germline values: CDR1 SQVTM, CDR2 ANQGSEA. Trimming took off 0 bases at V and 2 bases at J, with 8 bases between the two ends. The CDR3 sequence is 13 residues long. The CDR3 region has the DNA TGCAGCGTTGAAGATTCGACTGCCTACGAGCAGTACTTC. Its translation is CSVEDSTAYEQYF.

The gene calls are TRBV28 and TRBJ1-1; tentatively, D is TRBD1 (5 bases). Germline loops: CDR1 MDHEN, CDR2 SYDVKM. CDR3 length: 14 residues. V was clipped by 2 bases and J by 4 bases, with 11 bases between them. DNA of the CDR3: TGTGCCAGCAGTTTACCCAGGGTTGGCACTGAAGCTTTCTTT. It yields the protein CASSLPRVGTEAFF.